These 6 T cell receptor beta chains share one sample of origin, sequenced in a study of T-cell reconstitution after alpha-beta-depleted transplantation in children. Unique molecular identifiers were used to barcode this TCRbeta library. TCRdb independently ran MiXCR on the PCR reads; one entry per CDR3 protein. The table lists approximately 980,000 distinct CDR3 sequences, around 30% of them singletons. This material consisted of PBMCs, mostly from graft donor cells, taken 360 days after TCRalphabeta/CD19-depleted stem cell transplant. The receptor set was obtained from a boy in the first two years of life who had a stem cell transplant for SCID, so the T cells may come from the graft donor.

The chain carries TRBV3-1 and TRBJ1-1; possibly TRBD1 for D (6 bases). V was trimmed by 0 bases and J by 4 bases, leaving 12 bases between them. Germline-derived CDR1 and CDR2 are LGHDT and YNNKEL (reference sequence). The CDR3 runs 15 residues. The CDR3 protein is CASSQDRRGGTEAFF. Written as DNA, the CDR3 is TGTGCCAGCAGCCAAGATCGAAGGGGGGGCACTGAAGCTTTCTTT.

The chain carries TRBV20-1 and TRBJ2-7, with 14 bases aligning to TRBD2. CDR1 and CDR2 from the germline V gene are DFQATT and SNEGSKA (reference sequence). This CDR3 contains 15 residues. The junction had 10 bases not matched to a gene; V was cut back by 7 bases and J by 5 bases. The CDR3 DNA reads TGCAGTGTTGTACGCTCGGGACTAGCGGGGGACGAGCAGTACTTC. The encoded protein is CSVVRSGLAGDEQYF.

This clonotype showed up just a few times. CDR3 bases: TGTGCCAGCAGTTTATCTAGCGAAGGGGGCCAAGAGACCCAGTACTTC. It yields the protein CASSLSSEGGQETQYF. The chain couples TRBV28 to TRBJ2-5, with D perhaps TRBD1 or TRBD2 (6 bases each). The CDR3 has 16 amino acids. Germline V gene sequence: CDR1 MDHEN, CDR2 SYDVKM. The germline V and J ends were trimmed by 1 base and 1 base, with 13 bases remaining between them.

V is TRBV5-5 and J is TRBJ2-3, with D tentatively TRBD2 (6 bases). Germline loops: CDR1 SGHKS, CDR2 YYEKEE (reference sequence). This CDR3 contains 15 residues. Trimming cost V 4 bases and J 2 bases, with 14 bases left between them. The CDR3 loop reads CASSDIPGLTDTQYF. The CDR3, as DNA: TGTGCCAGCAGCGACATCCCGGGACTCACAGATACGCAGTATTTT.

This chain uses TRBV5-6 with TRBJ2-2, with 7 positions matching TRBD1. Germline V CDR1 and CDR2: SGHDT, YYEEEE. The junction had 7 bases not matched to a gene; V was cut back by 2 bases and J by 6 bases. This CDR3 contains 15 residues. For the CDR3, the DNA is TGTGCCAGCAGCTTTGACAGGGCGGCAGCCGGGGAGCTGTTTTTT. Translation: CASSFDRAAAGELFF.

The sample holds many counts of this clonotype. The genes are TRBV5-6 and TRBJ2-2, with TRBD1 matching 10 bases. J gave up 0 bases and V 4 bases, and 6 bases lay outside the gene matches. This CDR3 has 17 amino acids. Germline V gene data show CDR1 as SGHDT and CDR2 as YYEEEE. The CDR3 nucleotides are TGTGCCAGCAGCAAGAAGGGACAGGGGACGAACACCGGGGAGCTGTTTTTT. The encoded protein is CASSKKGQGTNTGELFF.